This TCR beta chain was sequenced in a study of cytotoxic CD8 clonotypes in ibrutinib-treated CLL. For the study at large: Complete response was seen in 2 patients and partial in around 24; around twelve progressed and roughly 14 stayed remitted after a median about 70 months.

The study's findings and limits: Public clonotypes proved infrequent, and on treatment they shrank or remained steady. Clonality increased at ibrutinib response, then returned toward baseline at progression. Sustained-remission and progressing patients were not sampled at matched times.

Only a few counts were recorded for this clone. Antigen unknown. TCRdb's table, derived via immunoSEQ multiplex PCR, lists solely in-frame clones and lacks some. In the table there are approximately 53,000 clones, around 78% of which are singletons. Trimming removed 4 bases from V and 0 bases from J, with 19 bases in between. The CDR3 spans 16 residues. Germline V gene data show CDR1 as GTSNPN and CDR2 as SVGIG (reference sequence). Sequencing used PBMCs, obtained after 24 months of ibrutinib treatment. The clonotype originates from a human donor with chronic lymphocytic leukemia. V is TRBV30 and J is TRBJ2-7; TRBD2 might be the D (6 bases). Written as DNA, the CDR3 is TGTGCCTGGACCAGAACCCGCCGGGGGAGCTCCTACGAGCAGTACTTC. It translates to CAWTRTRRGSSYEQYF.